The rows below give T cell receptor beta chains drawn from one sample of a study of siplizumab effects on memory and regulatory T cells. Using immunoSEQ multiplex PCR, the repertoire was profiled, and TCRdb retains in-frame clones only, with some absent. This repertoire shows tens of thousands of clones, over 80% found once; its top ten account for around 1.6%. The specimen was Tregs sorted from blood. The receptors come from a human donor in good health. Each CDR3 is given with its conserved first and last residue.

v_call: TRBV30
cdr3_length: 13
j_call: TRBJ2-1
cdr3_aa: CAWSLRRENEQFF

v_call: TRBV6-5
cdr3_length: 14
j_call: TRBJ2-1
cdr3_aa: CASTERESYNEQFF

v_call: TRBV5-1
cdr3_length: 14
j_call: TRBJ2-7
cdr3_aa: CASSLAGGNYEQYF

v_call: TRBV25-1
cdr3_length: 14
j_call: TRBJ1-2
cdr3_aa: CASSEPGPGYGYTF

v_call: TRBV2
cdr3_length: 12
j_call: TRBJ2-7
cdr3_aa: CASTWTSGEQYF

v_call: TRBV27
cdr3_length: 14
j_call: TRBJ2-7
cdr3_aa: CASRSFGRAHEQYF

v_call: TRBV9
cdr3_length: 15
j_call: TRBJ2-7
cdr3_aa: CASSVGGKSFYEQYF

v_call: TRBV5-1
cdr3_length: 14
j_call: TRBJ1-2
cdr3_aa: CASSPDGRGYGYTF

v_call: TRBV5-1
cdr3_length: 14
j_call: TRBJ2-1
cdr3_aa: CASSLGVAGNEQFF

v_call: TRBV30
cdr3_length: 13
j_call: TRBJ1-2
cdr3_aa: CAWSWEGGRGYTF

v_call: TRBV19
cdr3_length: 13
j_call: TRBJ2-2
cdr3_aa: CASRAWIAGELFF

v_call: TRBV25-1
cdr3_length: 11
j_call: TRBJ1-1
cdr3_aa: CASNRGTEAFF

v_call: TRBV19
cdr3_length: 14
j_call: TRBJ2-7
cdr3_aa: CASKSGAGIYEQYF

v_call: TRBV5-1
cdr3_length: 19
j_call: TRBJ2-1
cdr3_aa: CASSLGRDSSGTFYNEQFF

v_call: TRBV11-2
cdr3_length: 15
j_call: TRBJ2-1
cdr3_aa: CASSVDRGGYNEQFF

v_call: TRBV9
cdr3_length: 12
j_call: TRBJ2-2
cdr3_aa: CASSHSSGELFF

v_call: TRBV5-6
cdr3_length: 16
j_call: TRBJ2-3
cdr3_aa: CASSFRQKGSTDTQYF

v_call: TRBV27
cdr3_length: 16
j_call: TRBJ2-7
cdr3_aa: CASSLTGQGTSYEQYF

v_call: TRBV29-1
cdr3_length: 15
j_call: TRBJ1-3
cdr3_aa: CSVSSGGSSGNTIYF

v_call: TRBV19
cdr3_length: 15
j_call: TRBJ2-7
cdr3_aa: CASSRTWTGSYEQYF

v_call: TRBV6-6
cdr3_length: 15
j_call: TRBJ2-7
cdr3_aa: CASSGLAGGGSEQYF

v_call: TRBV6-5
cdr3_length: 15
j_call: TRBJ2-6
cdr3_aa: CASRDRTSGANVLTF

v_call: TRBV7-2
cdr3_length: 11
j_call: TRBJ1-1
cdr3_aa: CASSLGSSAFF

v_call: TRBV2
cdr3_length: 14
j_call: TRBJ2-7
cdr3_aa: CASRKTGGTYEQYF

v_call: TRBV23-1
cdr3_length: 14
j_call: TRBJ1-5
cdr3_aa: CASYREPDNQPQHF